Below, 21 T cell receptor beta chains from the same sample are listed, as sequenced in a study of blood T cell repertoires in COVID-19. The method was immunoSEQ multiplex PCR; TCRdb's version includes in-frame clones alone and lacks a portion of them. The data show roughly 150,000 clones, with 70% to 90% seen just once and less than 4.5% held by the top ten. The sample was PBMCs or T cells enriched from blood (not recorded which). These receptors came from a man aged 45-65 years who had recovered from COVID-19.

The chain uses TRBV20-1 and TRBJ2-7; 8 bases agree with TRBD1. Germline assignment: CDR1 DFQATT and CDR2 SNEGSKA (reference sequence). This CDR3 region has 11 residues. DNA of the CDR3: TGCAGCGCCGGACAGGGCGACGAGCAGTACGTC. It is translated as CSAGQGDEQYV.

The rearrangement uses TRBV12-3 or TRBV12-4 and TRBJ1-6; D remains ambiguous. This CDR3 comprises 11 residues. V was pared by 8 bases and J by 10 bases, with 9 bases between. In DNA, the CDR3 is TGTGCCAGCGGGAGAGACTCACCCCTCCACTTT. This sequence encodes CASGRDSPLHF.

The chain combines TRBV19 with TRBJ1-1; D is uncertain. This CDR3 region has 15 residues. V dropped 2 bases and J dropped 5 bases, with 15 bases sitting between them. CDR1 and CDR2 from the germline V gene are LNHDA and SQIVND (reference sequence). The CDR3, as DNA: TGTGCCAGTAGTATACTGTATAGGAGGAGGACTGAAGCTTTCTTT. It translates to CASSILYRRRTEAFF.

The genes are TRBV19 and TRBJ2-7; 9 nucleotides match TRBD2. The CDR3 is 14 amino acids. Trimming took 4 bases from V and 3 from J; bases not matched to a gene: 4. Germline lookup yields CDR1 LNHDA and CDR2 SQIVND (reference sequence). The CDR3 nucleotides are TGTGCCAGTAGTAGACTAGCGGCTAACTACGAGCAGTACTTC. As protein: CASSRLAANYEQYF. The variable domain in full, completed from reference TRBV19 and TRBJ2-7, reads DGGITQSPKYLFRKEGQNVTLSCEQNLNHDAMYWYRQDPGQGLRLIYYSQIVNDFQKGDIAEGYSVSREKKESFPLTVTSAQKNPTAFYLCASSRLAANYEQYFGPGTRLTVT.

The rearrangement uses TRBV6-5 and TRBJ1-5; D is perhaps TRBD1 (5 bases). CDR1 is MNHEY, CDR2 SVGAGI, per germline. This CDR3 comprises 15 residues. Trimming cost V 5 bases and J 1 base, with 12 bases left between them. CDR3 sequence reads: CASSPGHSSNQPQHF. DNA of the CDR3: TGTGCCAGCAGTCCCGGACATTCGAGCAATCAGCCCCAGCATTTT.

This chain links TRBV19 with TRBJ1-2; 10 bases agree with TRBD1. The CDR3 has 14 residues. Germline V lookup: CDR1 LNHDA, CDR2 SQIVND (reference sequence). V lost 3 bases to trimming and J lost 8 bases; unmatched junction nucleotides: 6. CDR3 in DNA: TGTGCCAGTAGTATCTGGGACAGGGGTCACGGCTACACCTTC. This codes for CASSIWDRGHGYTF.

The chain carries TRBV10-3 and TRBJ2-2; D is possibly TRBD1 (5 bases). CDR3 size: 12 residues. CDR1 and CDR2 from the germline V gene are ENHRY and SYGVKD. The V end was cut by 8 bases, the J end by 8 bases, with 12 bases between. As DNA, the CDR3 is TGTGCCATCGGAAGAACAGGAGGGGAGCTGTTTTTT. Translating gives CAIGRTGGELFF.

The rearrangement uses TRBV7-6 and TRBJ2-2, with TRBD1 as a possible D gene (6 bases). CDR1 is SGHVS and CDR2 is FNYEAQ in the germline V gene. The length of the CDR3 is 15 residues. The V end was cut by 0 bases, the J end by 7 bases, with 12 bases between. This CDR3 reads CASSLARQGIGELFF. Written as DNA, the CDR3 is TGTGCCAGCAGCTTAGCGCGGCAGGGGATCGGGGAGCTGTTTTTT.

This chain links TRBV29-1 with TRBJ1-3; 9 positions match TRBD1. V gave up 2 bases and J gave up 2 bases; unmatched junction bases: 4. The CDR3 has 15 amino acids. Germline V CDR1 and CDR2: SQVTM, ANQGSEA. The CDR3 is CSVEPTGGTGNTIYF. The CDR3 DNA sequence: TGCAGCGTTGAACCGACAGGGGGGACTGGAAACACCATATATTTT.

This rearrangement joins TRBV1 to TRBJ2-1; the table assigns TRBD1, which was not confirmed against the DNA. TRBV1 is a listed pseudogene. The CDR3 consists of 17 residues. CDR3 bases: TGCACCAGCAGCCAAGGGACAGACAGGAGGAATCACAATGAGCAGTTCTTC. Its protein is CTSSQGTDRRNHNEQFF.

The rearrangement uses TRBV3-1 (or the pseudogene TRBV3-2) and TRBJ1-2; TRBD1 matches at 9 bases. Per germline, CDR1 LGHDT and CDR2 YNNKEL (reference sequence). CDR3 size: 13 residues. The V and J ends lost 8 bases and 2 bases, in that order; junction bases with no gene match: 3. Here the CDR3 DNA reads TGTGCCAGCCAGGGGACAGGGAACTATGGCTACACCTTC. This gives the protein CASQGTGNYGYTF.

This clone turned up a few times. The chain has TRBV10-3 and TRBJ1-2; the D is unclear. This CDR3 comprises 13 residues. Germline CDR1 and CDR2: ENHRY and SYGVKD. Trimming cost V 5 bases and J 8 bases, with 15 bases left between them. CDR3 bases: TGTGCCATCAGTACCTCGGGGTTTGGGGGCTACACCTTC. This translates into CAISTSGFGGYTF.

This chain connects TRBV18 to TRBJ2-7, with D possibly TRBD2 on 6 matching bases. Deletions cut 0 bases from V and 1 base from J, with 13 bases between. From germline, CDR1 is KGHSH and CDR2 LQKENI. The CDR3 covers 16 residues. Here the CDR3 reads CASSPPKAGGSYEQYF. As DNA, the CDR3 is TGTGCCAGCTCACCACCGAAGGCCGGGGGATCCTACGAGCAGTACTTC.

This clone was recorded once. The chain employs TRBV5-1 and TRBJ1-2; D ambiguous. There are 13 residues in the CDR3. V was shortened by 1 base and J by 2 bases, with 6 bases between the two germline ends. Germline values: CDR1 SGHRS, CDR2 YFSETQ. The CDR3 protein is CASSLNKNYGYTF. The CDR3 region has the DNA TGCGCCAGCAGCTTGAACAAGAACTATGGCTACACCTTC. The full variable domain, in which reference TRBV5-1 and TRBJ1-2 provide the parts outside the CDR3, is KAGVTQTPRYLIKTRGQQVTLSCSPISGHRSVSWYQQTPGQGLQFLFEYFSETQRNKGNFPGRFSGRQFSNSRSEMNVSTLELGDSALYLCASSLNKNYGYTFGSGTRLTVV.

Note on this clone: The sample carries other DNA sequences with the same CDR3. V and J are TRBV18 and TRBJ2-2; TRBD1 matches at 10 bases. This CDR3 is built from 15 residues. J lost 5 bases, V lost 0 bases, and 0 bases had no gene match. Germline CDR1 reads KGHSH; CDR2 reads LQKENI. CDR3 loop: CASSPPGQGTGELFF. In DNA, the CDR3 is TGTGCCAGCTCACCACCGGGACAGGGGACCGGGGAGCTGTTTTTT. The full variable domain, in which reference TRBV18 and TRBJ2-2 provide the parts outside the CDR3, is NAGVMQNPRHLVRRRGQEARLRCSPMKGHSHVYWYRQLPEEGLKFMVYLQKENIIDESGMPKERFSAEFPKEGPSILRIQQVVRGDSAAYFCASSPPGQGTGELFFGEGSRLTVL.

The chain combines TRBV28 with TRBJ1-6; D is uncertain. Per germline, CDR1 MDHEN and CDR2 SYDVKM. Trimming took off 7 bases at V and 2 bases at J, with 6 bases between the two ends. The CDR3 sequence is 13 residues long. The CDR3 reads CASMSTYNSPLHF. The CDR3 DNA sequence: TGTGCCAGCATGAGTACCTATAATTCACCCCTCCACTTT.

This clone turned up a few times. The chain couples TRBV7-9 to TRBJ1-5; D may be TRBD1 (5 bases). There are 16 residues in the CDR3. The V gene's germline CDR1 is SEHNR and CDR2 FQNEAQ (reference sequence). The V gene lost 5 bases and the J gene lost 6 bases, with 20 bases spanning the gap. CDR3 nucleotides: TGTGCCAGCAGCCGGGTGGTGGCAGGGAAACCTCAGCCCCAGCATTTT. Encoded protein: CASSRVVAGKPQPQHF.

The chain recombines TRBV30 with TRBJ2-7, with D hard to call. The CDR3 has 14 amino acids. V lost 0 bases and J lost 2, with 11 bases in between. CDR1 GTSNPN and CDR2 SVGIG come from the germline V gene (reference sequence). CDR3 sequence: CAWSVRGGAYEQYF. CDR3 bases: TGTGCCTGGAGTGTTAGAGGCGGAGCCTACGAGCAGTACTTC.

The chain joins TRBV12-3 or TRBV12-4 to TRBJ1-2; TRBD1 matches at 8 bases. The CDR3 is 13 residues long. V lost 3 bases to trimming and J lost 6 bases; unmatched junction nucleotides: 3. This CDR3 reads CASSLSGGNGYTF. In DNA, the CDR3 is TGTGCCAGCAGTTTGTCAGGGGGCAATGGCTACACCTTC.

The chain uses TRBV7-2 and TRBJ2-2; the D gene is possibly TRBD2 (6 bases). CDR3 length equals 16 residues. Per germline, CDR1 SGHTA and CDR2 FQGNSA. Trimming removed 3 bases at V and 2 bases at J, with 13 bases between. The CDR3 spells CASSFSFSGNTGELFF. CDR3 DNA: TGTGCCAGCAGCTTTAGTTTTAGCGGTAACACCGGGGAGCTGTTTTTT.

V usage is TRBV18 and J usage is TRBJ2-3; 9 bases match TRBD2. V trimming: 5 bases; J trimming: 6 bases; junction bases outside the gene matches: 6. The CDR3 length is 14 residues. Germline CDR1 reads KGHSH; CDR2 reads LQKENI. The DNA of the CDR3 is TGTGCCAGCTCAAGAGGGACTAGCATCGATACGCAGTATTTT. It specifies CASSRGTSIDTQYF.